This T cell receptor beta chain was sequenced for a study of patients and donors after allogeneic stem cell transplantation. This clonotype occurred a few times. Trimming removed 0 bases at V and 4 bases at J, with 14 bases between. This CDR3 contains 16 residues. Germline V gene sequence: CDR1 MNHEY, CDR2 SVGAGI. Using its own MiXCR run on the RT-PCR reads, TCRdb lists one record per CDR3 protein. The table records about a million distinct CDR3 sequences, roughly 18% of them present only once. The sequenced sample consisted of blood, either unsorted or a sorted T cell fraction (not recorded which). The sequence was collected from a human donor who was either an allogeneic HSCT recipient or a stem cell or donor lymphocyte infusion donor (not recorded which). It is not recorded whose cells these are; they may come from a transplant donor. The chain carries TRBV6-5 and TRBJ2-3; possibly TRBD1 for D (5 bases). The CDR3 nucleotides read TGTGCCAGCAGTTACTCCCAGGGAAGGGGCGCAGATACGCAGTATTTT. It translates to CASSYSQGRGADTQYF.